The rows below give T cell receptor beta chains drawn from one sample of a study of T cells in narcolepsy. Generated by immunoSEQ multiplex PCR, the TCRdb table keeps only in-frame clones and is missing some. This table holds some 19,000 clones, approximately 90% found once. The sequenced sample was memory (CD45RA-) CD4+ T cells from blood. The receptors stem from a human donor in good health. Both conserved end residues are part of each CDR3. The order of the fields is J gene, V gene, D gene, clone size, CDR3 DNA, CDR3 protein. D genes are given only for firm matches. Size tells how often a clone was seen (once, few, many) or the class of an expanded clone, and some rows leave it out.

TRBJ2-1	TRBV29-1	TRBD1	-	TGCAGCGGGACAGGGTCTTACAATGAGCAGTTCTTC	CSGTGSYNEQFF
TRBJ1-5	TRBV19	-	-	TGTGCCAGTAGTAGTGAGATGGGGAGGGGCTCAGACAATCAGCCCCAGCATTTT	CASSSEMGRGSDNQPQHF
TRBJ2-5	TRBV10-3	-	-	TGTGCCATCCGTAAGTCCGGCCTCCAAGAGACCCAGTACTTC	CAIRKSGLQETQYF
TRBJ1-2	TRBV19	-	-	TGTGCCAGTAGTTACCGGGCCCCACCGGCATACTATGGCTACACCTTC	CASSYRAPPAYYGYTF
TRBJ2-1	TRBV4-3	-	-	TGCGCCAGCAGCCAAGATCTAACAGGCTCCTACAATGAGCAGTTCTTC	CASSQDLTGSYNEQFF
TRBJ1-1	TRBV12-5	-	-	TGTGCTAGTGGTACAGACGGAGACACTGAAGCTTTCTTT	CASGTDGDTEAFF
TRBJ2-3	TRBV9	TRBD1	-	TGTGCCAGCAGCGTGACAGGGGGCGTTCGGGATACGCAGTATTTT	CASSVTGGVRDTQYF
TRBJ2-1	TRBV30	-	-	TGTGCCTGGAGTCAAAACAATGAGCAGTTCTTC	CAWSQNNEQFF
TRBJ1-1	TRBV30	TRBD1	once	TGTGCCTGGATAGGGACAGTGACTATGAACACTGAAGCTTTCTTT	CAWIGTVTMNTEAFF
TRBJ2-5	TRBV16	-	-	TGTGCCAGCAGCCAGGCTCGAGAGACCCAGTACTTC	CASSQARETQYF
TRBJ2-5	TRBV5-4	TRBD2	-	TGTGCCAGCAGCTCACGGGGGGGTGTGGAGACCCAGTACTTC	CASSSRGGVETQYF
TRBJ1-6	TRBV6-5	-	once	TGTGCCAGCAGTGAAGGCATAGGCGCACCCCTCCACTTT	CASSEGIGAPLHF
TRBJ1-3	TRBV5-1	-	-	TGCGCCAGCAGCTTACGGGACGTCGGAAACACCATATATTTT	CASSLRDVGNTIYF
TRBJ2-7	TRBV30	TRBD1	-	TGTGCCTGGAGTGCAGACAGGGTCTTAGGGCAGTACTTC	CAWSADRVLGQYF
TRBJ1-6	TRBV7-2	-	-	TGTGCCAGCAGCCCCGGACGGAATAATTCACCCCTCCACTTT	CASSPGRNNSPLHF
TRBJ1-1	TRBV5-5	-	-	TGTGCCAGCAGCTTGGGAGGGTTGAACACTGAAGCTTTCTTT	CASSLGGLNTEAFF
TRBJ2-1	TRBV18	TRBD1	-	TGTGCCAGCTCAGCAACAGGGGGATCGGAGAATGAGCAGTTCTTC	CASSATGGSENEQFF
TRBJ1-4	TRBV23-1	-	-	TGCGCCAGAGGGAATAATGAAAAACTGTTTTTT	CARGNNEKLFF
TRBJ1-6	TRBV6-1	-	-	TGTGCCAGCAGGGACACAGGAAGAAATTCACCCCTCCACTTT	CASRDTGRNSPLHF
TRBJ2-2	TRBV7-2	TRBD2	-	TGTGCCAGCAGCTTAGGTGGGGGGGCCGGGGAGCTGTTTTTT	CASSLGGGAGELFF
TRBJ1-1	TRBV18	TRBD1	-	TGTGCCAGCTCACTCTCTCTACAGGGGGCGGGCACTGAAGCTTTCTTT	CASSLSLQGAGTEAFF
TRBJ2-1	TRBV18	TRBD2	-	TGTGCCAGCTCACCCACTAGCGGGAATGATGAGCAGTTCTTC	CASSPTSGNDEQFF
TRBJ1-2	TRBV30	-	once	TGTGCCTGGAGTGTACGGCGGGGCCAAGAGGGCTACACCTTC	CAWSVRRGQEGYTF
TRBJ2-1	TRBV5-1	-	-	TGCGCCAGCAGCTTGGTGGTTAATGAGCAGTTCTTC	CASSLVVNEQFF
TRBJ2-1	TRBV19	-	-	TGTGCCAGTAGTATTCTTTCGGGACTCGGGTCGAATGAGCAGTTCTTC	CASSILSGLGSNEQFF
TRBJ1-4	TRBV11-3	-	-	TGTGCCAGCAGCTCCCTTTATGAAAAACTGTTTTTT	CASSSLYEKLFF
TRBJ1-1	TRBV19	-	-	TGTGCCAGTAGTACGCCGGGCCTTGACACTGAAGCTTTCTTT	CASSTPGLDTEAFF
TRBJ1-2	TRBV6-5	-	-	TGTGCCAGCAGTGCCTTTGGACGGAATGGCTACACCTTC	CASSAFGRNGYTF